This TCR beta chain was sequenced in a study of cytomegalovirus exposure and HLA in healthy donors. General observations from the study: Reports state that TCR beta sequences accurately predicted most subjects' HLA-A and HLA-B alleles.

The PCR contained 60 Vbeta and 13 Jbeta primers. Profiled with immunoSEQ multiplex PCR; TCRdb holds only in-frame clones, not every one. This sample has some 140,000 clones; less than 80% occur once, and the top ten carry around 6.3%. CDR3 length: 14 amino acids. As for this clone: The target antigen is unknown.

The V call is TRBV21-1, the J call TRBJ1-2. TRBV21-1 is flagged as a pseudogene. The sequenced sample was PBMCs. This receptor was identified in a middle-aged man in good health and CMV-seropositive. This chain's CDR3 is CASSKGRGGYGYTF. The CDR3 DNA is TGTGCCAGCAGCAAAGGACGGGGGGGGTATGGCTACACCTTC.